This T cell receptor beta chain was found in a study of blood T cell repertoires in COVID-19. Across the study: Samples taken during acute and convalescent COVID-19 were collected in the United States, Italy and Spain.

The assay was immunoSEQ multiplex PCR, and TCRdb's table has in-frame clones only and misses some. The repertoire holds 350,000 or so clones, about 90% seen once, with 1% in the top ten. Study members were between about 18 and 95 years old and lived in 20 to 30 US regions. Cohort assignment relied on participant-reported clinical history. CDR1 is LNHDA and CDR2 is SQIVND in the germline V gene (reference sequence). Trimming pared 7 bases from V and 1 base from J, leaving 19 bases between. The CDR3 has 16 residues. This chain uses TRBV19 with TRBJ2-5; tentative D call: TRBD2 (6 bases). The source of this sequence is a woman in her 30s who had recovered from COVID-19. Sequenced input: PBMCs or T cells enriched from blood (not recorded which). In nucleotides, the CDR3 is TGTGCCAGTACCAATACCAGGAGGGGAGCCCAAGAGACCCAGTACTTC. Translating gives CASTNTRRGAQETQYF.